These T cell receptor beta chains were read from a single sample in a study of regulatory T cells in long-lasting Graves disease. TCRdb re-called the multiplex PCR reads with MiXCR, one entry per CDR3 protein. The sample consists of roughly 500,000 distinct CDR3 sequences, 13% of them appearing once. These data also formed part of another study, on T cells in Graves' hyperthyroidism and ophthalmopathy.

The starting material was peripheral blood mononuclear cells (PBMCs), obtained at new diagnosis, from a patient treated with antithyroid drugs. The receptors here all came from a man aged 25 to 45 with Graves disease. The CDR3 runs from the conserved cysteine through the conserved F or W.

>TRBJ2-3|TRBV12-3/TRBV12-4
CASREGLAGASTQYF
>TRBJ2-7|TRBV12-3/TRBV12-4
CASSPSTSGRNEQYF
>TRBJ2-4|TRBV5-4
CASSLGPQQAKNIQYF
>TRBJ2-2|TRBV10-3
CAISEFTRELFF
>TRBJ2-1|TRBV7-6
CASSPRWRRKFNEQFF
>.|TRBV20-1
CSAGTSGRRYEQYF
>TRBJ2-1|TRBV20-1
CSAPDRGPGGSNEQFF
>TRBJ1-2|TRBV7-9
CASSPQGALNYGYTF
>TRBJ2-1|TRBV7-9
CASSLDLAGEDEQFF
>TRBJ1-2|TRBV24-1
CATSSGTRGYTF
>TRBJ2-5|TRBV2
CASRNQGGRQETQYF
>TRBJ1-2|TRBV20-1
CSAWDGGIYGYTF
>TRBJ2-5|TRBV5-1
CASSQNQETQYF
>TRBJ2-5|TRBV29-1
CSVEMNQETQYF
>TRBJ2-7|TRBV6-1
CASQPSTQEQYF
>TRBJ2-7|TRBV29-1
CSVGGVAGTVYEQYF
>TRBJ2-4|TRBV3-1
CASSQNYGNIQYF
>TRBJ2-1|TRBV28
CASSFPPVQFF
>TRBJ2-7|TRBV7-2
CASSLRQGSDEQYF
>TRBJ2-7|TRBV5-4
CASSLNGDTFYEQYF
>TRBJ2-7|TRBV5-6
CASSLFSGGHYEQYF
>TRBJ1-2|TRBV27
CASSYHRGAGYTF
>TRBJ2-1|TRBV5-1
CASSLTAGGTHEQFF
>TRBJ1-1|TRBV6-2/TRBV6-3
CASSLLTTGGAEAFF
>TRBJ2-1|TRBV9
CASAAASSGRPIGEQFF
>TRBJ2-2|TRBV6-1
CASSRNRGDTGELFF
>TRBJ2-3|TRBV5-1
CASSVTGPPTDTQYF